These 20 T cell receptor beta chains came from one sample sequenced in a study of Ad26.COV2.S vaccination and SARS-CoV-2 variants. Treatment denoted: about 20 received Ad26.COV2.S at low or high dose, single or two shots; five or six received placebo; per-sample allocation not given. The investigators took samples on day 63 after the first vaccine or placebo injection. Repertoires were generated with immunoSEQ multiplex PCR, while TCRdb's copy carries only in-frame clones and drops some. The sample shows 300,000 to 400,000 clones, around 83% of them seen only once. The specimen comprised peripheral blood, sampled in a trial of Ad26.COV2.S vaccine versus placebo. The receptor source for this set is a person between 18 and 65 years old who received the Ad26.COV2.S COVID-19 vaccine or a placebo.

This chain's CDR3 is CASSRQGSSGRAGYEQYF. In nucleotides, the CDR3 is TGCGCCAGCAGCCGACAGGGTTCTAGCGGGAGGGCCGGTTACGAGCAGTACTTC. The genes are TRBV5-1 and TRBJ2-7; 12 nucleotides match TRBD2. With 4 bases clipped from V and 4 bases from J, the junction kept 15 bases outside the gene matches. The CDR3 spans 18 residues. Germline loops: CDR1 SGHRS, CDR2 YFSETQ.

This clone was counted between two and nine times. This sequence joins TRBV6-2 or TRBV6-3 and TRBJ1-5; D call uncertain. Looked up from germline, CDR1 is MNHEY and CDR2 is SVGEGT. V was cut by 0 bases and J by 6 bases, with 12 bases left in between. The CDR3 totals 15 residues. This CDR3 is CASSYSTDGGQPQHF. For the CDR3, the DNA is TGTGCCAGCAGTTACTCGACGGATGGCGGTCAGCCCCAGCATTTT.

V and J are TRBV14 and TRBJ2-3; a weak D match, TRBD2 (5 bases). Between the trimmed V and J ends, which lost 2 bases and 6 bases, there was a span of 12 bases. Germline lookup yields CDR1 SGHDN and CDR2 FVKESK. This CDR3 is built from 14 residues. The CDR3 nucleotides read TGTGCCAGCAGCCAAATTATTTCGGGGGATACGCAGTATTTT. Protein sequence: CASSQIISGDTQYF.

The CDR3 sequence: CASSQGKYSNQPQHF. CDR3 coding DNA: TGTGCCAGCAGCCAAGGTAAGTATAGCAATCAGCCCCAGCATTTT. The V and J genes are TRBV3-1 (or the pseudogene TRBV3-2) and TRBJ1-5; D unresolved. V lost 1 base and J lost 0, with 7 bases in between. The CDR3 loop spans 15 amino acids. Germline CDR1 reads LGHDT; CDR2 reads YNNKEL (reference sequence).

The chain links TRBV2 to TRBJ2-7, with 9 bases matching TRBD2. This CDR3 contains 13 residues. Per germline, CDR1 SNHLY and CDR2 FYNNEI. The V segment lost 5 bases and the J segment 3 bases; nucleotides outside the gene matches: 2. CDR3 DNA: TGTGCCAGCAGTCTAGCGGGACTCTACGAGCAGTACTTC. This translates into CASSLAGLYEQYF.

The chain couples TRBV25-1 to TRBJ1-3; D gene unclear. The CDR3 length is 14 residues. Trimming cost V 10 bases and J 0 bases, with 13 bases left between them. The germline V gene has CDR1 MGHDK and CDR2 SYGVNS. The CDR3 bases are TGTGCCACTACCCCACAGAGCTCTGGAAACACCATATATTTT. Translation: CATTPQSSGNTIYF.

The rearrangement links TRBV10-3 to TRBJ2-3; D gene ambiguous. CDR3 length equals 14 residues. Germline CDR1 and CDR2: ENHRY and SYGVKD. V was shortened by 5 bases and J by 1 base, with 10 bases between the two germline ends. In nucleotides, the CDR3 is TGTGCCATCAGTCCCTCTCGAGGCACAGATACGCAGTATTTT. It is translated as CAISPSRGTDTQYF.

The genes are TRBV19 and TRBJ2-7, with TRBD2 matching 9 bases. V lost 3 bases to trimming and J lost 5 bases; unmatched junction nucleotides: 20. The CDR3 runs to 19 residues. Germline assignment: CDR1 LNHDA and CDR2 SQIVND (reference sequence). CDR3 in amino acids: CASSMAWTSVRAGGDEQYF. As DNA, the CDR3 is TGTGCCAGTAGTATGGCTTGGACTAGCGTAAGAGCGGGAGGTGACGAGCAGTACTTC.

This clone was recorded once. The V gene is TRBV9, the J gene TRBJ2-7; D gene uncertain. V was trimmed by 4 bases and J by 2 bases, leaving 16 bases between them. The germline CDR1 and CDR2 sequences are SGDLS and YYNGEE. This CDR3 spans 15 amino acids. CDR3 residues: CASSLQPGPAYEQYF. The CDR3 DNA reads as TGTGCCAGCAGCCTACAACCCGGGCCTGCCTACGAGCAGTACTTC.

The chain uses TRBV7-2 and TRBJ2-6; TRBD1 might be the D (5 bases). There are 17 residues in the CDR3. Trimming shortened V by 0 bases and J by 0 bases, and 9 bases separated the two germline ends. The germline CDR1 and CDR2 sequences are SGHTA and FQGNSA. The CDR3 DNA reads as TGTGCCAGCAGCTTAGCCAGGGCGAACTCTGGGGCCAACGTCCTGACTTTC. It is translated as CASSLARANSGANVLTF.

The chain is built from TRBV9 and TRBJ1-4, with D hard to call. Trimming cost V 0 bases and J 8 bases, with 14 bases left between them. Germline V gives CDR1 SGDLS, CDR2 YYNGEE. CDR3 length: 15 amino acids. The CDR3 sequence: CASSVEGRRAEKLFF. In DNA form, the CDR3 reads TGTGCCAGCAGCGTAGAAGGAAGGAGGGCCGAAAAACTGTTTTTT.

This chain connects TRBV2 to TRBJ2-7; 8 nucleotides agree with TRBD1. Trimming removed 8 bases from V and 2 bases from J; junction bases left unmatched: 8. Germline assignment: CDR1 SNHLY and CDR2 FYNNEI. This CDR3 has 14 amino acids. This CDR3 is CASGPDREAYEQYF. CDR3 DNA: TGTGCCAGCGGGCCGGACAGGGAGGCCTACGAGCAGTACTTC.

The sample holds a few counts of this clone. The chain combines TRBV2 with TRBJ1-1, with TRBD1 as a possible D gene (5 bases). This CDR3 comprises 13 residues. Trimming cost V 6 bases and J 0 bases, with 8 bases left between them. In germline, CDR1 is SNHLY, CDR2 FYNNEI. The CDR3 region has the DNA TGTGCCAGCAGGAGGGGCCTGAACACTGAAGCTTTCTTT. It specifies CASRRGLNTEAFF.

The chain recombines TRBV18 with TRBJ2-7, with a tentative D call TRBD2 (6 bases). CDR3 length: 13 amino acids. V was trimmed by 0 bases and J by 5 bases, leaving 8 bases between them. The germline V gene encodes CDR1 KGHSH and CDR2 LQKENI. The CDR3 DNA sequence: TGTGCCAGCTCACCACCGTCGGGAGACGAGCAGTACTTC. Translating it yields CASSPPSGDEQYF.

This sequence joins TRBV4-3 and TRBJ1-2; D is possibly TRBD1 (5 bases). The CDR3 is made up of 15 amino acids. CDR1 is LGHNA and CDR2 is YSLEER in the germline V gene. The ends were cut back, 0 bases at V and 8 bases at J, with 16 bases in the middle. The CDR3 DNA is TGCGCCAGCAGCCAAGATCATCGGGGCGTGAGCGGCTACACCTTC. Translation gives CASSQDHRGVSGYTF.

The chain has TRBV15 and TRBJ2-1, with 7 positions matching TRBD2. CDR1 is LNHNV, CDR2 YYDKDF, per germline (reference sequence). The CDR3 runs 14 residues. V lost 3 bases and J lost 9; bases outside the gene matches: 8. The CDR3 reads CATSRTAGFFEQFF. CDR3 bases: TGTGCCACCAGCAGGACAGCGGGATTTTTTGAGCAGTTCTTC.

The V and J genes are TRBV6-1 and TRBJ2-7; D perhaps matches TRBD1 (6 bases). The CDR3 spans 11 residues. The V gene lost 3 bases and the J gene lost 10 bases, with 10 bases spanning the gap. The germline CDR1 and CDR2 sequences are MNHNS and SASEGT. In nucleotides, the CDR3 is TGTGCCAGCAGTGAGACAGGTAACCAGTACTTC. It specifies CASSETGNQYF.

The rearrangement uses TRBV7-9 and TRBJ1-3, with unresolved D. V was trimmed by 2 bases and J by 3 bases, leaving 5 bases between them. The CDR3 covers 13 residues. CDR1 and CDR2 from the germline V gene are SEHNR and FQNEAQ (reference sequence). This CDR3 is CASSLFGGNTIYF. The CDR3 DNA reads TGTGCCAGCAGCTTATTCGGTGGAAACACCATATATTTT.

The chain is built from TRBV3-1 (or the pseudogene TRBV3-2) and TRBJ2-4; 15 nucleotides line up with TRBD2. The germline gives CDR1 LGHDT, CDR2 YNNKEL (reference sequence). This CDR3 contains 20 residues. Trimming removed 3 bases from V and 0 bases from J; junction bases left unmatched: 9. CDR3 loop: CASSQGPGLAGGLAKNIQYF. The CDR3 DNA is TGTGCCAGCAGCCAGGGTCCGGGACTAGCGGGAGGTCTAGCCAAAAACATTCAGTACTTC.

The rearrangement joins TRBV5-1 to TRBJ2-5; D assignment may be TRBD1 or TRBD2 (5 bases each). V was clipped by 7 bases and J by 4 bases, with 17 bases between them. This CDR3 region has 14 residues. Per germline, CDR1 SGHRS and CDR2 YFSETQ. The CDR3 sequence: CASGAISGTETQYF. The CDR3 DNA reads TGCGCCAGCGGGGCCATATCAGGGACAGAGACCCAGTACTTC.